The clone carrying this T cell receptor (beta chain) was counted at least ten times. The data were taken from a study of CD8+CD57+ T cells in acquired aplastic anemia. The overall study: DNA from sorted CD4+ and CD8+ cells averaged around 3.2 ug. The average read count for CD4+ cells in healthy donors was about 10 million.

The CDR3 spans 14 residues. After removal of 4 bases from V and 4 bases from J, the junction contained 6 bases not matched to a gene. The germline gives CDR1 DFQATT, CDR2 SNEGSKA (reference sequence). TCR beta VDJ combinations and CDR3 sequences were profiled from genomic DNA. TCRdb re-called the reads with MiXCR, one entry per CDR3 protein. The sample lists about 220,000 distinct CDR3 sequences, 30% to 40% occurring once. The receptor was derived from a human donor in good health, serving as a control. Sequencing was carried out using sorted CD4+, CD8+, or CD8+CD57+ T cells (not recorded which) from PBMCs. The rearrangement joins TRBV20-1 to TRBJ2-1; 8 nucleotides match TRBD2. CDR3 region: CSANSGRSYNEQFF. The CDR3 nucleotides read TGCAGTGCTAACAGCGGGAGATCTTACAATGAGCAGTTCTTC.